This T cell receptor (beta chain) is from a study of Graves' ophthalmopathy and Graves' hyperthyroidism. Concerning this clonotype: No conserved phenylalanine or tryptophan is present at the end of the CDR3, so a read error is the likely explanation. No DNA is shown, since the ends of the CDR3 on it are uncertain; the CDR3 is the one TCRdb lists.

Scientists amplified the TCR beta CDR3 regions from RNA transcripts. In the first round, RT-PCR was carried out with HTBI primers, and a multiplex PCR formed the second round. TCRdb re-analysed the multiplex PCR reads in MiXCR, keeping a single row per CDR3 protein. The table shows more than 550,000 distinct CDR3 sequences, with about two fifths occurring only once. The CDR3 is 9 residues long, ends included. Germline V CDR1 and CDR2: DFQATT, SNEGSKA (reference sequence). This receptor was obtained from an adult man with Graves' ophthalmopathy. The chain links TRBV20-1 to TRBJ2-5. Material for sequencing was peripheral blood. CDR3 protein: CSARGTALP.